The sequence of this T cell receptor beta chain was determined in a study of T cells after posttransplantation cyclophosphamide. Study observations and caveats: Recipient CMV seropositivity and CMV reactivation strongly tracked TRB clonality. Later blood repertoires were often dominated by clones from the donor CD8+ memory compartment.

V lost 4 bases and J lost 7, with 19 bases in between. The CDR3 length is 16 residues. Per the germline V gene, CDR1 is SGHDN and CDR2 is FVKESK. The table lists this clone with a count of one. No antigen is known for it. Some clones are missing from TCRdb's copy, which holds only in-frame ones; the method was immunoSEQ multiplex PCR. The sample has some 17,000 clones, around nine tenths seen once. Busulfan-fludarabine conditioning, marrow transplant, and cyclophosphamide on days +3 and +4 were administered. This chain connects TRBV14 to TRBJ1-4, with D perhaps TRBD1 (6 bases). The TCR originated in a male patient aged 60-69 years who received an allogeneic stem cell transplant from a related donor and was CMV-positive. Some of these T cells may belong to the graft donor. Sequenced here: CD4+ T cells sorted from blood, sampled after allogeneic stem cell transplant with posttransplant cyclophosphamide. The CDR3 DNA follows: TGTGCCAGCAGCCTCTCGGTTCAGGGGACGGCTGAAAAACTGTTTTTT. Its protein product is CASSLSVQGTAEKLFF.